This T cell receptor beta chain was captured in a study of blood T cell repertoires in COVID-19. The wider study: The United States, Italy and Spain supplied acute and convalescent COVID-19 samples.

Profiling relied on immunoSEQ multiplex PCR, and the TCRdb table lists in-frame clones only, not all of them. The sample includes over 150,000 clones, 80% to 90% of them seen just once. V gave up 6 bases and J gave up 1 base, with 12 bases separating them. This CDR3 has 14 amino acids. Looked up from germline, CDR1 is MDHEN and CDR2 is SYDVKM. The chain combines TRBV28 with TRBJ1-1, with D uncertain. What was sequenced was peripheral blood. The receptor comes from a man in his fifties or sixties with active or convalescent COVID-19. This CDR3 is CASRRQRPNTEAFF. The CDR3 region has the DNA TGTGCCAGCAGACGGCAGCGTCCGAACACTGAAGCTTTCTTT.